A selection of T cell receptor beta chains follows, all from one sample in a study of control samples from healthy donors and cancer patients. The method was immunoSEQ multiplex PCR; TCRdb's version includes in-frame clones alone and lacks a portion of them. The table includes about 130,000 clones, around 94% detected once. Sequenced sample: PBMCs. These receptors all stem from a man between 60 and 75 years old with colorectal cancer. CDR3s include the opening cysteine and the closing phenylalanine or tryptophan. D genes are given only for firm matches.

j_call | d_call | v_call | cdr3_nt | cdr3_aa
TRBJ1-2 | TRBD1 | TRBV4-1 | TGCGCCAGCAGCCTGGGACAGATTAACTATGGCTACACCTTC | CASSLGQINYGYTF
TRBJ1-2 | TRBD1 | TRBV24-1 | TGTGCCACCAGTGACTCGGGACAGGGAGGTGCAAAGGGCTACACCTTC | CATSDSGQGGAKGYTF
TRBJ1-2 | . | TRBV12-3/TRBV12-4 | TGTGCCAGCAGTACAAGCCCAGGAGGCTACACCTTC | CASSTSPGGYTF
TRBJ2-2 | TRBD2 | TRBV6-6 | TGTGCCAGCAGCTACGCCCCGGGACTAGCGGGGGGGCGAAACGGGGAGCTGTTTTTT | CASSYAPGLAGGRNGELFF
TRBJ1-2 | . | TRBV2 | TGTGCCAGCAGGGAAGCAGGGTCCTATGGCTACACCTTC | CASREAGSYGYTF
TRBJ2-7 | . | TRBV12-3/TRBV12-4 | TGTGCCAGCAGCCGACTCTATACTGAGCAGTACTTC | CASSRLYTEQYF
TRBJ2-1 | . | TRBV3-1/TRBV3-2 | TGTGCCAGCAGCCAAATGGGGCTAAGCTCCTACAATGAGCAGTTCTTC | CASSQMGLSSYNEQFF
TRBJ2-3 | . | TRBV3-1/TRBV3-2 | TGTGCCAGCAGCCAAGATGGTCGTGGACTCATTTACACAGATACGCAGTATTTT | CASSQDGRGLIYTDTQYF
TRBJ1-5 | . | TRBV15 | TGTGCCACCAGCAGAGATCTAGGGAATCAGCCCCAGCATTTT | CATSRDLGNQPQHF
TRBJ2-2 | . | TRBV12-3/TRBV12-4 | TGTGCCAGCAGTTTCGGACAGTTACGGGAGCTGTTTTTT | CASSFGQLRELFF